This TCR beta chain was observed in a study of T cell repertoires in cytomegalovirus infection. Germline CDR1 and CDR2: SGHVS and FQNEAQ. The CDR3 is made up of 13 amino acids. Using its own MiXCR run on the reads, TCRdb lists one record per CDR3 protein. Among 350,000 to 500,000 distinct CDR3 sequences listed, approximately 31% were seen once. This clonotype was detected once. A read error may be the cause here, since a much bigger clone is one base away. The receptor was derived from a human donor in good health (CMV status not recorded). Some clones in this sample may be carry-over from other donors' samples. What was sequenced was PBMCs. The chain combines TRBV7-8 with TRBJ2-7; no clear D gene. The CDR3 protein is CASSLLVSYEPYF. In DNA, the CDR3 is TGTGCCAGCAGCTTATTGGTCTCCTACGAGCCGTACTTC.